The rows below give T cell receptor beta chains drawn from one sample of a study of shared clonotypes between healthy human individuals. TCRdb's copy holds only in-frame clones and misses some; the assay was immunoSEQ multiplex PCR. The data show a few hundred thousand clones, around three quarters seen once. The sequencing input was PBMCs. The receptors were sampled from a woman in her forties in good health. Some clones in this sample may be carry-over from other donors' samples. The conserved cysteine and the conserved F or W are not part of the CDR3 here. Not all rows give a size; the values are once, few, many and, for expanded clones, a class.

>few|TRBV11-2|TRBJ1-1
ASSLDSGTEAF
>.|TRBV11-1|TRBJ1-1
ASSLYGPGQGRTEAF
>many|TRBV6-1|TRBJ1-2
ASSEGDRNYGYT
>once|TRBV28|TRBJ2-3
ASSRRTSGTDTQY
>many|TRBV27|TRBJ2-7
ASSLRVGAGTYEQY
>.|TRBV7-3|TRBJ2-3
ASSLTGTSVDTQY
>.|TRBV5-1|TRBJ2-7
ASSLVSHYEQY
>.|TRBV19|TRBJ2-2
ASSYLQGELF
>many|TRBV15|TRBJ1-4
ATAGHHREKLF
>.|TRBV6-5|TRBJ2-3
ASSYSGPRNTQY
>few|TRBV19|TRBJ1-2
ASSNTRDRGRRGYGYT
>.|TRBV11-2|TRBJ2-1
ASRRSARDEQF
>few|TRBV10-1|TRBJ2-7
ASSESRTAPYEQY
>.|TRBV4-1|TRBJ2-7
ASSQLLVQPYEQY
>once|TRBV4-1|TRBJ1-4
ASSQDLGVDEKLF
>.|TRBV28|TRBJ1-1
ASSFRANTEAF
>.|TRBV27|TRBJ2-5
ASSSRTSGSGETQY
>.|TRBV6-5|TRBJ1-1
ASRPPTGNTEAF
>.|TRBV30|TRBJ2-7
AWTPSGRFDEQY
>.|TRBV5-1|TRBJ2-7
ASSTGTSGSYEQY
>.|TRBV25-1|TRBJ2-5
ASSYGLAGEWETQY
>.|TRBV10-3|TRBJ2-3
AISEPRPSTDTQY
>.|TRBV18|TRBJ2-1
ASSPSRGEQF
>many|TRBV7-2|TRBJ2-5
ASSLQGGEETQY
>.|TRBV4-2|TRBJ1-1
ASSQDWGVRRQGFAF
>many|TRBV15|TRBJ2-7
ATSRARDIPYEQY
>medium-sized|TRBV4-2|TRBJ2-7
ASSQDEGQGVDEQY
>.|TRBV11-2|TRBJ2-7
ASSLGVGIPYEQY
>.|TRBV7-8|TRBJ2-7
ASSLATGRSSYEQY
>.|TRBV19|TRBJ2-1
ASSATGLNEQF
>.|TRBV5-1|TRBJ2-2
ASSGTGTGELF
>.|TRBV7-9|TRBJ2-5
ASSLVGETQY
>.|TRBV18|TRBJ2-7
ASSPLTGGREQY
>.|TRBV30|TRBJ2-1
ASISSREGRFNEQF
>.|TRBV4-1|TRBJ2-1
ASSEAGGSYNEQF
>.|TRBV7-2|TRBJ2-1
ASSLVDEQF
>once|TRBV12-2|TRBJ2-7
ASRRPGDSTYEQY
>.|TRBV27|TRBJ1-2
ATCGRDNYGYT
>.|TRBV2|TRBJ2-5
ASSVVQETQY
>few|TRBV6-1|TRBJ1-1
ASSVLRGRNTEAF
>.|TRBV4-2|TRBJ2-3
ASSQRRVADTQY
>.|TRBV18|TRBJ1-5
ASSSEQVGWNNQPQH
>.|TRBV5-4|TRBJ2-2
ASSWGTRDRHTGELF
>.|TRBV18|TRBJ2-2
ASSPGQANSGELF
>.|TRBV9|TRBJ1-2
ASSVGGAYGYT
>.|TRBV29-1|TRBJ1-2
SVLGNGYT
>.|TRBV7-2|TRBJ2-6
ASSAGGSGANVLT
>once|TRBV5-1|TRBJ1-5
ASSNGGGNQPQH